Detailed here is one TCR beta chain. This record comes from a study of T cell changes during pregnancy in multiple sclerosis. TCRdb's table, derived via immunoSEQ multiplex PCR, lists solely in-frame clones and lacks some. The repertoire holds 60,000 to 75,000 clones, with roughly 90% as singletons. Sample: peripheral blood, taken in the third trimester of pregnancy. The source of this sequence is a female donor with multiple sclerosis, enrolled in a pregnancy study.

The chain's CDR3 is CASSQEAGVMYEQYF. The CDR3 nucleotides are TGTGCCAGCAGCCAAGAAGCGGGGGTGATGTACGAGCAGTACTTC. The rearrangement joins TRBV4-2 to TRBJ2-7, with 8 bases identical to TRBD2. V dropped 0 bases and J dropped 4; count of bases not matched to a gene: 5. Per the germline V gene, CDR1 is LGHNA and CDR2 is YNFKEQ. The CDR3 runs to 15 residues.